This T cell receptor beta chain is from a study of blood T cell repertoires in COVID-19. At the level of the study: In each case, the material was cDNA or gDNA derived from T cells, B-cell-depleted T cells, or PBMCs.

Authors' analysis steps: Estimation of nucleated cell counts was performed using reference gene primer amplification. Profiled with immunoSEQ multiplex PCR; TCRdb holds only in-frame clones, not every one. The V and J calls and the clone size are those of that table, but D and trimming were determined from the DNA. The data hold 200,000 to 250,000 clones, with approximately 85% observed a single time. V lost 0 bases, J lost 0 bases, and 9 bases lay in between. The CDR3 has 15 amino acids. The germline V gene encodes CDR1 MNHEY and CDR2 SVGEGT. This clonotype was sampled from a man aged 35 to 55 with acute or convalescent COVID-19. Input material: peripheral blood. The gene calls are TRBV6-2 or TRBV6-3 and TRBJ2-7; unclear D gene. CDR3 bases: TGTGCCAGCAGTTACTCCCCACGGAGCTCCTACGAGCAGTACTTC. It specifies CASSYSPRSSYEQYF.